The clone carrying this T cell receptor (beta chain) was seen many times. Its target is unknown. The sample comes from a study of Graves' ophthalmopathy and Graves' hyperthyroidism. For the study at large: No treatment had been given when peripheral blood was collected at initial diagnosis. Whole-study results and caveats: Blood also held most thyroid clonotypes expanded above 0.001 frequency. The study's model predicted ophthalmopathy progression at about 68% sensitivity and almost 75% specificity.

Trimming removed 5 bases from V and 1 base from J, with 12 bases in between. In germline, CDR1 is DFQATT, CDR2 SNEGSKA (reference sequence). This CDR3 region has 13 residues. As the template, RNA transcripts were used to amplify TCR beta CDR3 regions. HTBI-primed RT-PCR formed the first round, and a multiplex PCR formed the second. TCRdb reanalysed the multiplex PCR reads using MiXCR and keeps one entry per CDR3 protein. The sample gives some 520,000 distinct CDR3 sequences, approximately 15% of which show up once; approximately 9.8% is in the top ten. The sample was blood. This receptor was taken from a woman aged 25 to 39 with Graves' ophthalmopathy. The chain joins TRBV20-1 to TRBJ2-7; D unclear. CDR3 nucleotides: TGCAGTGCTTCCATAGCAGCGTCCTACGAGCAGTACTTC. It translates to CSASIAASYEQYF.